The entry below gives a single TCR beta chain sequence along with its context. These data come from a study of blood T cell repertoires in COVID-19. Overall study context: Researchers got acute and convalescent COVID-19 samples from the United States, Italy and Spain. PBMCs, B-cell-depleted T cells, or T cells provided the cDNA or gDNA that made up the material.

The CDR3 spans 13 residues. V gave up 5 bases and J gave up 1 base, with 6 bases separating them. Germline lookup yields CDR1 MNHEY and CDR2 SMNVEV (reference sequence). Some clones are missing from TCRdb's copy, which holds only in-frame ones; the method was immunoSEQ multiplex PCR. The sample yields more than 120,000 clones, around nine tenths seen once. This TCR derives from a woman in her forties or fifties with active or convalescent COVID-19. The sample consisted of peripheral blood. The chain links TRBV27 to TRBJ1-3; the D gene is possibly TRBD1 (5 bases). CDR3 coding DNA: TGTGCCAGCAGTCAGGGTTCTGGAAACACCATATATTTT. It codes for CASSQGSGNTIYF.